The T cell receptor beta chain under discussion was sequenced for a study of T cell responses to AZD1222 COVID-19 vaccine. Regarding the study as a whole: Clonal diversity was possibly underestimated, and the donors were mostly white British, with more females.

V lost 3 bases, J lost 2 bases, and 6 bases stayed unmatched. This CDR3 comprises 17 residues. In germline, CDR1 is SNHLY, CDR2 FYNNEI. Remarks on this clone: As yet, its antigen is unknown.

The protocol was immunoSEQ multiplex PCR, while the TCRdb copy is restricted to in-frame clones and leaves out a portion. The sample holds about 150,000 clones, 90% seen once. The starting material was peripheral blood, obtained 28 days after the second AZD1222 dose. This TCR came from an adult who received the AZD1222 COVID-19 vaccine. The V and J genes are TRBV2 and TRBJ2-6; 8 bases match TRBD1. The CDR3 nucleotides are TGTGCCAGCAGTGATACGGACAGGGTACCTGGGGCCAACGTCCTGACTTTC. Its protein product is CASSDTDRVPGANVLTF.